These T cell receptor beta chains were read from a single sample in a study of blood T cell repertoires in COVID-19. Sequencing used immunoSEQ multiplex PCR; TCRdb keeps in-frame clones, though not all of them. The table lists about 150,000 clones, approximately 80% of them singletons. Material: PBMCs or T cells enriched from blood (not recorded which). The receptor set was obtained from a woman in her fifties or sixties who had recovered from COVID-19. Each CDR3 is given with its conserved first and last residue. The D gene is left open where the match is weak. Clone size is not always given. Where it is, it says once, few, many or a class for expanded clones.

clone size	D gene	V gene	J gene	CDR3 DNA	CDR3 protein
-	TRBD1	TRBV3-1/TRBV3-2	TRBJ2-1	TGTGCCAGCAGCCAAACGACAGGGGTCTACAATGAGCAGTTCTTC	CASSQTTGVYNEQFF
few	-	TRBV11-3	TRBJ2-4	TGTGCCAGCAGCCAGGACACCAAAAACATTCAGTACTTC	CASSQDTKNIQYF
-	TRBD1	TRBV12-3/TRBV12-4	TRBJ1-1	TGTGCCAGCAGTATTACAGGGGGAACTGAAGCTTTCTTT	CASSITGGTEAFF
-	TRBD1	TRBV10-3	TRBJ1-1	TGTGCCATCATGCGACAGGGTCCTTCGAACACTGAAGCTTTCTTT	CAIMRQGPSNTEAFF
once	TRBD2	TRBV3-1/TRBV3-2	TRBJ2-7	TGTGCCAGCAGCCAAGTGGTAGCGGGGTACGAGCAGTACTTC	CASSQVVAGYEQYF
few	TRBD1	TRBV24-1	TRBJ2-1	TGTGCCACCAGTGAGGCCGGGACAGGGGGCAATGAGCAGTTCTTC	CATSEAGTGGNEQFF
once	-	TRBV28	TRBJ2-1	TGTGCCAGCCGATCCAAGCGGAGATATAACAATGAGCAGTTCTTC	CASRSKRRYNNEQFF
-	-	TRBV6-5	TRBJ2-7	TGTGCCAGTACAGGAGCCAACGAGCAGTACTTC	CASTGANEQYF
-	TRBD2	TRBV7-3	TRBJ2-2	TGTGCCAGCAGCTCTTCCCCACTAGCGGGAGCTCAGTTAGGCACCGGGGAGCTGTTTTTT	CASSSSPLAGAQLGTGELFF
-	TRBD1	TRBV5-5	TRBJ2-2	TGTGCCAGCAGCCTCGTCTACAGGGGTGTGGGCGGGGAGCTGTTTTTT	CASSLVYRGVGGELFF